This T cell receptor (beta chain) comes out of a study of OX40 agonist ivuxolimab in advanced cancers. About the full investigation: The costimulatory receptor OX40 (CD134) was targeted by ivuxolimab, a fully human IgG2 agonistic monoclonal antibody. Intravenous ivuxolimab was administered to patients every 2 weeks at six dose levels: 0.01, 0.1, 0.3, 1.5, 3 and 10 mg/kg. Partial responses were achieved by three dose-escalation patients, of whom one had hepatocellular carcinoma and two had cutaneous melanoma. Of the roughly 52 dose-escalation patients, hepatocellular carcinoma was present in about 19, melanoma in approximately 15, renal cell carcinoma in 9 and head and neck cancer in 9. The monotherapy dose-escalation portion (N of about 50 patients) of the phase I ivuxolimab trial is reported in the paper. In the dose-escalation cohort, 82.7% of patients were male, and the mean age was approximately 64 years, with a range of roughly 20 to 79. Patients were allowed to have had prior anti-PD-1, anti-PD-L1 or anti-CTLA-4 therapy, and 40% of the dose-escalation patients had been treated with checkpoint inhibitors. The point of sequencing TCRbeta in the periphery was to test whether ivuxolimab changed TCR sequence diversity and drove clonal T-cell expansion. Paper-wide results and their limitations: After ivuxolimab, more expanded clones were found on average in CD8+ T cells than in CD4+ T cells. At doses from 0.1 to 3.0 mg/kg, clonal expansion was seen in both CD4+ and CD8+ blood T cells between baseline and week 6. The antigen specificity of the peripheral T cells that underwent clonal expansion was not determined. Low levels of normalized T-cell clonal expansion were also seen in some patients who did not respond. Partial responders in the 0.1-3.0 mg/kg groups had among the lowest normalized peripheral clonal expansion, especially among CD8+ T cells.

Of note for this clone: There is no known antigen for this receptor. No much larger clone exists at a distance of one base, and base qualities are not known.

The trial excluded patients who had a history of autoimmune disease or were on systemic immunosuppression. Peripheral blood for TCR sequencing was collected from all dose cohorts at baseline, on cycle 4 day 1, and on cycle 7 day 1. The samples were taken from a phase I, first-in-human, multicenter, open-label dose-escalation trial of ivuxolimab. The trial enrolled adults with locally advanced or metastatic head and neck squamous cell, hepatocellular, melanoma or renal cell carcinoma. Before TCR sequencing, CD4+ T cells and CD8+ T cells from peripheral blood were sorted into separate populations. To sequence the TCRbeta CDR3 region, genomic DNA was isolated from the sorted cells. The immunoSEQ Assay was used to sequence the TCRbeta CDR3 regions. TCRdb retrieved this table from immuneACCESS and kept in-frame rearrangements only. Not all clones are present; in checked studies, unresolved V genes account for under half, and no reason is known for the remainder. The sample has approximately 23,000 clones on record, roughly four fifths of them singletons. The ten largest make up about 50% of the sample.

This sequence was found in an adult with an advanced solid tumor such as melanoma, head and neck, liver or kidney cancer. The sample was CD4+ or CD8+ T cells sorted from blood, taken in a trial of the OX40 agonist ivuxolimab.

The CDR3 reads CASSKPGTGGLYEQFF. The DNA sequence reads TGTGCCAGCAGTAAACCCGGGACAGGGGGCTTGTATGAGCAGTTCTTC. The rearranged segments are TRBV27 and TRBJ2-1, with 12 central nucleotides matching TRBD1. Including cysteine and phenylalanine, the CDR3 has 16 amino acids. CDR3 DNA only is kept here, 48 bases in frame from base 1. The germline V end is reduced by 5 bases and the J end by 8 bases; junction bases left unmatched: 10. Taken from the germline V gene (reference sequence), the CDR1 and CDR2 loops are MNHEY and SMNVEV.